This T cell receptor beta chain was found in a study of cytomegalovirus exposure and HLA in healthy donors. PCR primers comprised 60 Vbeta and 13 Jbeta primers. Using immunoSEQ multiplex PCR, the repertoire was profiled, and TCRdb retains in-frame clones only, with some absent. The profile shows 150,000 or so clones, approximately 80% of them singletons. Points from the study as a whole: In vitro work confirmed that a few CMV-associated chains recognize CMV antigens. Earlier analysis looked at TCR beta V segments, and most were productive about 87% or about 30% of the time.

The donors, nominally healthy at sampling, likely had unrecorded immune exposures. As concerns this clone: Its antigen is undetermined.

The TCR originated in a man between 35 and 55 years old in good health and CMV-seropositive. What was sequenced was PBMCs.

The CDR3 protein is CASRGRATDTQYF. The CDR3 nucleotides are TGTGCCAGCCGGGGGAGGGCCACAGATACGCAGTATTTT. The rearrangement joins TRBV18 to TRBJ2-3; 7 bases line up with TRBD2. CDR3 size: 13 residues. The junction had 4 bases not matched to a gene; V was cut back by 8 bases and J by 2 bases. The germline CDR1 and CDR2 sequences are KGHSH and LQKENI.